The rows below give T cell receptor beta chains drawn from one sample of a study of T cell responses to AZD1222 COVID-19 vaccine. The repertoire was sequenced with immunoSEQ multiplex PCR; TCRdb's copy has only in-frame clones and lacks some. The data show more than 80,000 clones, 85% to 90% seen once. The sequencing used peripheral blood, collected 28 days after the second AZD1222 dose. Receptors originate from an adult who received the AZD1222 COVID-19 vaccine. The conserved cysteine and the conserved F or W are not part of the CDR3 here. D genes are given only for firm matches. Clone size is not always given. Where it is, it says once, few, many or a class for expanded clones.

v_call	clone_size	j_call	d_call	cdr3_aa
TRBV2	NA	TRBJ1-1	NA	ASSGGLRNTEAF
TRBV27	NA	TRBJ2-7	TRBD1	ASSLSGGRREQY
TRBV5-4	NA	TRBJ1-1	NA	ASRLGGRTEAF
TRBV7-3	NA	TRBJ2-5	NA	ASSPGYIGETQY
TRBV7-8	NA	TRBJ1-1	NA	ASSLSGTVNTEAF
TRBV28	NA	TRBJ2-3	NA	ASTLLDTQY
TRBV19	NA	TRBJ1-2	NA	ASSIGVDGYT
TRBV6-5	NA	TRBJ2-3	TRBD1	ASERGTGGRDTQY
TRBV3-1/TRBV3-2	NA	TRBJ1-5	NA	ASSQADPGGNQPQH
TRBV23-1	NA	TRBJ2-7	TRBD1	ASTLDRDHEQY
TRBV9	once	TRBJ1-5	NA	ASSVGNSNQPQH
TRBV6-6	NA	TRBJ2-5	NA	ASSSGGEKTQY
TRBV18	NA	TRBJ1-2	TRBD1	ASSLQGQNYGYT
TRBV12-5	few	TRBJ1-1	NA	ASGLNTGGVTEAF
TRBV4-2	NA	TRBJ1-5	NA	ASSQPPDQPQH
TRBV2	once	TRBJ1-4	NA	ASTQGFPNEKLF
TRBV11-2	NA	TRBJ2-2	NA	ASSPSREGELF
TRBV4-1	NA	TRBJ1-6	NA	ASSQEGTGDSPLH
TRBV9	NA	TRBJ2-5	NA	ASSPGGQETQY
TRBV7-9	NA	TRBJ2-1	TRBD2	ASSSGLAEFNEQF
TRBV13	NA	TRBJ2-5	NA	ASSVGQGQETQY
TRBV19	NA	TRBJ2-7	NA	ASSPSSSLPYEQY
TRBV7-3	NA	TRBJ1-2	NA	ASSLHPGSQGYGYT
TRBV7-3	NA	TRBJ2-3	NA	ASSLAGTTDTQY
TRBV6-1	NA	TRBJ1-4	NA	ASSERAAINEKLF
TRBV6-5	once	TRBJ2-1	NA	ASTPSFMLNEQF
TRBV7-2	NA	TRBJ2-7	TRBD2	ASSLDISGGYEQY
TRBV6-6	once	TRBJ2-5	NA	ASSPKETQY
TRBV3-1/TRBV3-2	NA	TRBJ1-6	TRBD1	ASSMGQIINNSPLH
TRBV24-1	NA	TRBJ2-2	NA	ATSDPPRQGRGTTNTGELF
TRBV2	NA	TRBJ2-7	NA	ASVKDLGDEQY
TRBV3-1/TRBV3-2	NA	TRBJ1-3	TRBD1	ASSQDGGQPCSGNTIY
TRBV14	NA	TRBJ1-6	TRBD1	ASSHVRHRGPLWDSPLH
TRBV3-1/TRBV3-2	NA	TRBJ2-7	NA	ASSQDLGLTYEQY
TRBV5-1	NA	TRBJ2-3	TRBD1	ASSLQGTGGTDTQY
TRBV4-1	NA	TRBJ2-5	NA	ASSQDGWLQETQY
TRBV5-3	NA	TRBJ2-6	NA	ARSGTTSSGANVLT
TRBV7-8	NA	TRBJ1-1	NA	ASSLAVTNTEAF
TRBV6-5	NA	TRBJ2-7	NA	ASSYTLDFEQY
TRBV19	NA	TRBJ1-3	NA	ASSSQYISGNTIY